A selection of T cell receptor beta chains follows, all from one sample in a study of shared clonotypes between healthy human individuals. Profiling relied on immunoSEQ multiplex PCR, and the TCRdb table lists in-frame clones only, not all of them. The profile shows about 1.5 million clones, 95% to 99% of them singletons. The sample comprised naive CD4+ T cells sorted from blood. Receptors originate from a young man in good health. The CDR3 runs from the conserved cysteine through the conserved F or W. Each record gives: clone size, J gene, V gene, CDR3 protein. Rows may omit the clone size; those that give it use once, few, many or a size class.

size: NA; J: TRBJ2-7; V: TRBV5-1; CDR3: CASSLVFRGQGSSLDEQYF
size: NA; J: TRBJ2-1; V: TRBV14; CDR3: CASSQEFPGGGEQFF
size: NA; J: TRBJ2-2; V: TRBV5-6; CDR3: CASSLRQTGFPYTGELFF
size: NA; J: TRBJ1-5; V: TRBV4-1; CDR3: CASSLIQGMGQPQHF
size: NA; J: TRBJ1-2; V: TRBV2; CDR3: CASGEVTRNYGYTF
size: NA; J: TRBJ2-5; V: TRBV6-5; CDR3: CASSFEVWETQYF
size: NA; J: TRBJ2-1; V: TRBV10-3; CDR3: CAISEWESANEQFF
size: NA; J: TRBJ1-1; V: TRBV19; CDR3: CASSIEAGWKSTEAFF
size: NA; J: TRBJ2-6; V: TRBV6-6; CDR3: CASSYDRTSGANVLTF
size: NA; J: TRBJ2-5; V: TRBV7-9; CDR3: CASSSLRIYKETQYF
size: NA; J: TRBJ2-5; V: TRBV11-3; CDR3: CASSSRTGEETQYF
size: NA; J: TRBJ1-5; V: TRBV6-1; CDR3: CASIREGDQPQHF
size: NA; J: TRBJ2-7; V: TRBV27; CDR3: CASSLVGSQYEQYF
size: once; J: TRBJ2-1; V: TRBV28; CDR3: CASTDTARYNEQFF
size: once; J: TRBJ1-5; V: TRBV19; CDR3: CASSIVAGGGNQPQHF
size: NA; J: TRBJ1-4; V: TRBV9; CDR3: CASSVVPFREGGEKLFF
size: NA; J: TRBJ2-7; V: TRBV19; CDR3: CASSPRGGLVNEQYF
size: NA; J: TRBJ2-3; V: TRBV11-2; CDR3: CASSPGSPDTQYF
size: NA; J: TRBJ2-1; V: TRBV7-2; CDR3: CASSRDLAGGPRNEQFF
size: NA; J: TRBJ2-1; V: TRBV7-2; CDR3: CASSLGQGISSYNEQFF
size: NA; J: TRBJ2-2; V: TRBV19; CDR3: CASSPLVSTGELFF
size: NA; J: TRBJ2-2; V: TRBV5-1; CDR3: CASSLTGANTGELFF
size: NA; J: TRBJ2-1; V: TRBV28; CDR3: CASSLSPTHRYNEQFF
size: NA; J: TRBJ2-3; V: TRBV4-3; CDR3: CASSQDSGRAEDTQYF
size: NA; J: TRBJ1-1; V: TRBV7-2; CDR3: CASTLGKTNTEAFF
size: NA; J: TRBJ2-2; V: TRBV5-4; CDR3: CGGSGGPDTGELFF
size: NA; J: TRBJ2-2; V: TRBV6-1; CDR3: CASTEQFTGELFF
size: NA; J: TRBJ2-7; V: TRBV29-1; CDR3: CSVRLARAYEQYF
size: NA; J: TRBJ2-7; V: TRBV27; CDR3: CASSSAGTGTYEQYF
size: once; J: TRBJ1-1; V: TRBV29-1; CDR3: CSVRAGGNTEAFF
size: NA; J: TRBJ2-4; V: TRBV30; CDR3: CAWSVPTGVKNIQYF
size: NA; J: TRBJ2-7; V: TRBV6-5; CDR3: CASSYSILAASYEQYF
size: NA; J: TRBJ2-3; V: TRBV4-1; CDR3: CASSQDNGYTQYF
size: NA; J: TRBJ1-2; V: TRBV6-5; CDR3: CASSQRGVHTF
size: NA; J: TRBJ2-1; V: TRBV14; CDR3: CASSQGLLARTYNEQFF
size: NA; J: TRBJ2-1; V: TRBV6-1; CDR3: CASRNHEQFF
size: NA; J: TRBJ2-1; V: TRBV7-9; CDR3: CASSLISRLNEQFF
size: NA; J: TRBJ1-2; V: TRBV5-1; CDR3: CASSLGYGGLAGYTF
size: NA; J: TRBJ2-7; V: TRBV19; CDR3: CASSPGTARGEQYF
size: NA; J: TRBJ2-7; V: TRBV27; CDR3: CASSLGTSGYEQYF
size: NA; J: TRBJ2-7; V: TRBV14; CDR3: CASSQDNYEQYF
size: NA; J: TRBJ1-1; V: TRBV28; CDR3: CASSFRRNTEAFF
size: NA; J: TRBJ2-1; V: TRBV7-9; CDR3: CASSPRGGPYNEQFF
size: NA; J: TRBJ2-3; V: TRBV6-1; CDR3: CASSDGTDTQYF
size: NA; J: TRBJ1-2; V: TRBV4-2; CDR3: CASSRDSGGGYTF
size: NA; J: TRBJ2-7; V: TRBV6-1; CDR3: CASSRKTGSAEQYF
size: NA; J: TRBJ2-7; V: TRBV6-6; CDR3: CASSTPRQGRYEQYF
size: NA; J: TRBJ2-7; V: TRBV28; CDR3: CASRKTRLASTSEQYF
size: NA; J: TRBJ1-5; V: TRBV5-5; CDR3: CASSWGQSNQPQHF
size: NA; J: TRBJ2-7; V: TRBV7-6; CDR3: CASSLTSGGGYEQYF
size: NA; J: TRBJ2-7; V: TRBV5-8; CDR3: CASSLLGAGPYEQYF
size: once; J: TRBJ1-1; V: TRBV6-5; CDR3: CASSYWGQGFTEAFF
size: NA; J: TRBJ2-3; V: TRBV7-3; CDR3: CASSFRGGTDTQYF
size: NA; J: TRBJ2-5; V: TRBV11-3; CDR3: CASSLRLSGREETQYF
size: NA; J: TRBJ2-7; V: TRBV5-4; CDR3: CASLESRDGGYEQYF
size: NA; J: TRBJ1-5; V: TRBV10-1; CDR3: CASSLDREEGNQPQHF
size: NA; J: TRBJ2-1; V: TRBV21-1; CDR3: CARRGQRSSYNEQFF
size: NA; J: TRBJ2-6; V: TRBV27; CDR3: CASSRFANSGANVLTF
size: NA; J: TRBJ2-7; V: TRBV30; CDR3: CAWSRQGSYEQYF